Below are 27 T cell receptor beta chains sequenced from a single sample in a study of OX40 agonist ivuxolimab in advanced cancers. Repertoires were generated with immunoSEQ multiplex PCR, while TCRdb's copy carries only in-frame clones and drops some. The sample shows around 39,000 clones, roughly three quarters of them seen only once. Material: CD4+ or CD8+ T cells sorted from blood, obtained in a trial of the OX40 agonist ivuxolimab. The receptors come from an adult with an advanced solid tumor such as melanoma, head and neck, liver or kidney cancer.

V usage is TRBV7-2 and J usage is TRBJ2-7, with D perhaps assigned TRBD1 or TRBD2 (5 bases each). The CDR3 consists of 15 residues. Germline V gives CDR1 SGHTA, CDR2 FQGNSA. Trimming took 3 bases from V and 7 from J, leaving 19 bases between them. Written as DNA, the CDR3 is TGTGCCAGCAGCTTCCCGGGACGGACGCTTTATGAGCAGTACTTC. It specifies CASSFPGRTLYEQYF.

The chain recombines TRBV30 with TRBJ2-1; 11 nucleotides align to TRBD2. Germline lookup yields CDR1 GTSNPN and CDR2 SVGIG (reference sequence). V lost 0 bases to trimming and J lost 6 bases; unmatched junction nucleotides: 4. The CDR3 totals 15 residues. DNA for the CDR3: TGTGCCTGGAGTGTAAAGCTAGCGGGAGGCAATGAGCAGTTCTTC. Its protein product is CAWSVKLAGGNEQFF. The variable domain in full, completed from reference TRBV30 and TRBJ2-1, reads SQTIHQWPATLVQPVGSPLSLECTVEGTSNPNLYWYRQAAGRGLQLLFYSVGIGQISSEVPQNLSASRPQDRQFILSSKKLLLSDSGFYLCAWSVKLAGGNEQFFGPGTRLTVL.

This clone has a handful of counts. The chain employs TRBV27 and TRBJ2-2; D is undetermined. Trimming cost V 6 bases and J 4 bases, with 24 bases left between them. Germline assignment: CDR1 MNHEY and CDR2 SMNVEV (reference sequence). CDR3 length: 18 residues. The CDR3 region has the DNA TGTGCCAGCAGAGGAGAGCCTCAGACGTACGGCCCCACCGGGGAGCTGTTTTTT. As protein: CASRGEPQTYGPTGELFF.

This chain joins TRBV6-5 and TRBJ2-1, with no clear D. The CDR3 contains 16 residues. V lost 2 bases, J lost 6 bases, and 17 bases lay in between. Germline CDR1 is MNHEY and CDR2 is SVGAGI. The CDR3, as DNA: TGTGCCAGCAGTTACGTCGCGTTTAGCAGTGTCAATGAGCAGTTCTTC. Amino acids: CASSYVAFSSVNEQFF.

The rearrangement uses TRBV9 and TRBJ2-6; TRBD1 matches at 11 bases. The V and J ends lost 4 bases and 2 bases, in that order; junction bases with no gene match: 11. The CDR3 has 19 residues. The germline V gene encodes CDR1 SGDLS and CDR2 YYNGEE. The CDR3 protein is CASSSHGGQGAPGANVLTF. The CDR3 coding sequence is TGTGCCAGCAGCTCCCACGGCGGACAGGGGGCGCCTGGGGCCAACGTCCTGACTTTC.

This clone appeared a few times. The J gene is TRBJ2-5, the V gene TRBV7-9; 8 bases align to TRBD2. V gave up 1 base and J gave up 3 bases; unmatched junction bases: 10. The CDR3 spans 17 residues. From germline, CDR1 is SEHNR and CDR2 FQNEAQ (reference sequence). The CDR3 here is CASSLGRFGTREETQYF. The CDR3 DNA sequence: TGTGCCAGCAGCTTAGGTCGTTTCGGGACTAGAGAAGAGACCCAGTACTTC.

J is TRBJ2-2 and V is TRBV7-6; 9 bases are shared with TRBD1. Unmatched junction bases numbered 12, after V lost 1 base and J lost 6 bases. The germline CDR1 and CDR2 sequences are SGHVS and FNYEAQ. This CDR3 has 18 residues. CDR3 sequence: CASSLGGTGSLRAGELFF. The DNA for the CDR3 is TGTGCCAGCAGCTTAGGCGGGACAGGGAGTTTGAGGGCCGGGGAGCTGTTTTTT.

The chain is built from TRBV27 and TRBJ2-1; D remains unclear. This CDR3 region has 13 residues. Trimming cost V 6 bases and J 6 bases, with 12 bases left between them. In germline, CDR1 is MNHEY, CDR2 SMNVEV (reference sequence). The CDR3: CASSRPPGNEQFF. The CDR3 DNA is TGTGCCAGCAGCCGACCCCCGGGCAATGAGCAGTTCTTC.

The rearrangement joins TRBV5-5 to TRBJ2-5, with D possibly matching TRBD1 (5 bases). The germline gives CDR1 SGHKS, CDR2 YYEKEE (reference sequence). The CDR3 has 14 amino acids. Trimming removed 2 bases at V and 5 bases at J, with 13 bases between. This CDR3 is CASSLSSRVETQYF. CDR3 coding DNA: TGTGCCAGCAGCTTAAGTTCCAGGGTGGAGACCCAGTACTTC.

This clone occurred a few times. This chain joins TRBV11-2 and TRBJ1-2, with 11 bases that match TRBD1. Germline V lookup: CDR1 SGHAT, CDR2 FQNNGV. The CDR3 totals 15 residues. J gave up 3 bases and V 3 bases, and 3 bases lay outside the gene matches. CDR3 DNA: TGTGCCAGCAGCTTGGGACAGGGGGAGTACTATGGCTACACCTTC. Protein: CASSLGQGEYYGYTF.

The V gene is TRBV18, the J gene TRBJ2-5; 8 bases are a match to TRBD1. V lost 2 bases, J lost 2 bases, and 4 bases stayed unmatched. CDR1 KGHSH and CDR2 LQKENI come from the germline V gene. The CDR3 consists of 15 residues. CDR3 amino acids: CASSPSGTGQETQYF. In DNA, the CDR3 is TGTGCCAGCTCACCATCGGGGACAGGACAAGAGACCCAGTACTTC.

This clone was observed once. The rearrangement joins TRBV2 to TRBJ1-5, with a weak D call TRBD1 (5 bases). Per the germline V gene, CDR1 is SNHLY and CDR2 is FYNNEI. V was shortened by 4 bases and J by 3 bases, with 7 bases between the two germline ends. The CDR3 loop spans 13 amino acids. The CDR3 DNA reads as TGTGCCAGCAGTGGACAGCCCAATCAGCCCCAGCATTTT. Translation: CASSGQPNQPQHF.

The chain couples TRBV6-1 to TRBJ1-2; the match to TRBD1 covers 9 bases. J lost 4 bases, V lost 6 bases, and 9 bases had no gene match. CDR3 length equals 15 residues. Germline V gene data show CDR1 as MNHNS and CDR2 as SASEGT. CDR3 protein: CASRKDRDRAYGYTF. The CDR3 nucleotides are TGTGCCAGCAGAAAAGACCGGGACAGGGCCTATGGCTACACCTTC.

In nucleotides, the CDR3 is TGTGCCAGCGCCCGGGACAGGGAGAGAGGCGAGCAGTACTTC. This translates into CASARDRERGEQYF. This chain uses TRBV6-5 with TRBJ2-7; 9 bases fit TRBD1. CDR3 size: 14 residues. Trimming at V came to 8 bases and at J to 6 bases, leaving 11 bases not matched to a gene. Germline CDR1 is MNHEY and CDR2 is SVGAGI.

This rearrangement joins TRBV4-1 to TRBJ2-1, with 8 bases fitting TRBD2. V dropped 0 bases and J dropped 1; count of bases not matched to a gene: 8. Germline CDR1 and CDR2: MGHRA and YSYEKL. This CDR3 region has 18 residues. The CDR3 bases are TGCGCCAGCAGCCAAGATGGAAGCGGGGGCCCTTCCTACAATGAGCAGTTCTTC. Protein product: CASSQDGSGGPSYNEQFF.

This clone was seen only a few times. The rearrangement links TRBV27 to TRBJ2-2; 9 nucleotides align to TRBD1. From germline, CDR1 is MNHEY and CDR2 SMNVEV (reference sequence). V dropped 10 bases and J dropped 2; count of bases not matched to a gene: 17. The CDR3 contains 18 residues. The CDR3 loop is CATLIEPETGGNTGELFF. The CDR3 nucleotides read TGTGCCACTCTGATAGAACCGGAGACAGGGGGAAACACCGGGGAGCTGTTTTTT.

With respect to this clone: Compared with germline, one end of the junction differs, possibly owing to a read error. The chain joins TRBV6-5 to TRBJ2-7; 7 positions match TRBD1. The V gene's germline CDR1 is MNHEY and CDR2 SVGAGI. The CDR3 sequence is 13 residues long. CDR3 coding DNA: TGTGCCATCAGTGCCAGGGACAGCTACGAGCAGTACTTC. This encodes CAISARDSYEQYF.

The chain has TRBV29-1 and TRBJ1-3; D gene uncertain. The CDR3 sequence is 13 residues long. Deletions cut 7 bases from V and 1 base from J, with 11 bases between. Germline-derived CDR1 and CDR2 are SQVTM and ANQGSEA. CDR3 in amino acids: CSAGMGSGNTIYF. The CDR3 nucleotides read TGCAGCGCCGGCATGGGTTCTGGAAACACCATATATTTT.

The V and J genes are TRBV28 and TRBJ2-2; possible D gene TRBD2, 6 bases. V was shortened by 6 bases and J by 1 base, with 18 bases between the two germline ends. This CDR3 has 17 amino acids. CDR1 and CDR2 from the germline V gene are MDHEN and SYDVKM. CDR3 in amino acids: CASSPPWEAGNTGELFF. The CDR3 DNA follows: TGTGCCAGCAGCCCTCCCTGGGAAGCGGGGAACACCGGGGAGCTGTTTTTT.

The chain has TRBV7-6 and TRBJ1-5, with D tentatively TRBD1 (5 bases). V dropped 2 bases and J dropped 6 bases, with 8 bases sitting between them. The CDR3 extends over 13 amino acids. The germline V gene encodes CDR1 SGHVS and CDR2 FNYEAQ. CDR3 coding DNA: TGTGCCAGCAGCTTAAGGAGGGGTCAGCCCCAGCATTTT. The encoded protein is CASSLRRGQPQHF.

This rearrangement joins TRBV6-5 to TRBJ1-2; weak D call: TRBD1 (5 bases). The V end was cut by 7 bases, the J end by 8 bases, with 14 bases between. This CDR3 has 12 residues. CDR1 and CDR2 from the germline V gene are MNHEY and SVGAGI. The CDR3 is CASNSQGGGYTF. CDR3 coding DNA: TGTGCCAGCAACAGCCAGGGCGGCGGCTACACCTTC.

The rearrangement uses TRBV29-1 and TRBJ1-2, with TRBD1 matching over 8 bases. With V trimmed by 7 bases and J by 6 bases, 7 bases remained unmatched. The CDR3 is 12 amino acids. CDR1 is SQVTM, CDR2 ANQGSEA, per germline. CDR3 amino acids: CSAGGLRDGYTF. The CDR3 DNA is TGCAGCGCAGGGGGCTTAAGGGATGGCTACACCTTC.

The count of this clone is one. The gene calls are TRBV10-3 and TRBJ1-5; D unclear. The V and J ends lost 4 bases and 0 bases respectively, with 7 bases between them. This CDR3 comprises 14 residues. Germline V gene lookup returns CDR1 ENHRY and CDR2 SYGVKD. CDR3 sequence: CAISGSGSNQPQHF. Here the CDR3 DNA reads TGTGCCATCAGTGGGTCGGGTAGCAATCAGCCCCAGCATTTT.

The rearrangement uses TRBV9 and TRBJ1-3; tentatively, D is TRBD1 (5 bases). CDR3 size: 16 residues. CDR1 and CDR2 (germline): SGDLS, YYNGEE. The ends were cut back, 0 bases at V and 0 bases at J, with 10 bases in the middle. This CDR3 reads CASSVVGGSSGNTIYF. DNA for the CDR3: TGTGCCAGCAGCGTAGTCGGGGGGAGCTCTGGAAACACCATATATTTT. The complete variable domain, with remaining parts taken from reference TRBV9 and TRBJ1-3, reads DSGVTQTPKHLITATGQRVTLRCSPRSGDLSVYWYQQSLDQGLQFLIQYYNGEERAKGNILERFSAQQFPDLHSELNLSSLELGDSALYFCASSVVGGSSGNTIYFGEGSWLTVV.

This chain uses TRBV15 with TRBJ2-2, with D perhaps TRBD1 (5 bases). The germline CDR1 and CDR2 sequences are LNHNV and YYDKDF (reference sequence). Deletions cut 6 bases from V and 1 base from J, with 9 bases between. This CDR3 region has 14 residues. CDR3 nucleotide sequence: TGTGCCACCAGAGGCAGGGTGAACACCGGGGAGCTGTTTTTT. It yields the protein CATRGRVNTGELFF.

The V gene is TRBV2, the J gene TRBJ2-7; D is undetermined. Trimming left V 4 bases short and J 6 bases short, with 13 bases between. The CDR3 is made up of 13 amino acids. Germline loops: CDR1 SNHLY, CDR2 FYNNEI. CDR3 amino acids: CASSAVQMSEQYF. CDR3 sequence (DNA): TGTGCCAGCAGTGCTGTCCAAATGAGCGAGCAGTACTTC.

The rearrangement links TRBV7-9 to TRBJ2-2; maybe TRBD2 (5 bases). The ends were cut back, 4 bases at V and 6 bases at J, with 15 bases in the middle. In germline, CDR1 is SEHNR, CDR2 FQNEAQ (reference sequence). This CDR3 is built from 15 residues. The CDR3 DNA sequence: TGTGCCAGCAGCTATAGCGAGACAAGGTCCGGGGAGCTGTTTTTT. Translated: CASSYSETRSGELFF.